This passage covers 15 T cell receptor beta chains from one sample sequenced in a study of blood T cells in healthy people across ages. A second PCR of about 7 to 12 cycles used a sample-barcoded 5' primer and a J-beta primer mix. A single record per CDR3 protein comes from TCRdb applying MiXCR to the 5' RACE reads. The sample shows around 1,000,000 distinct CDR3 sequences, more than 30% of them seen only once. The sequenced sample consisted of blood. The source is a man between 18 and 35 years old in good health.

This rearrangement joins TRBV10-3 to TRBJ2-3, with D possibly matching TRBD2 (5 bases). This CDR3 region has 15 residues. The V gene lost 2 bases and the J gene lost 2 bases, with 11 bases spanning the gap. Germline CDR1 is ENHRY and CDR2 is SYGVKD. For the CDR3, the DNA is TGTGCCATCAGTGAGAGCCGGGGTAACACAGATACGCAGTATTTT. Translating gives CAISESRGNTDTQYF.

This clonotype was seen only a few times. The rearrangement uses TRBV27 and TRBJ1-2; D is perhaps TRBD1 (5 bases). This CDR3 is built from 14 residues. CDR1 and CDR2 (germline): MNHEY, SMNVEV (reference sequence). V was shortened by 0 bases and J by 4 bases, with 9 bases between the two germline ends. CDR3 coding DNA: TGTGCCAGCAGTTTATCGTCCCAGGGCTATGGCTACACCTTC. Amino acid sequence: CASSLSSQGYGYTF.

About this clonotype: One end of the junction fails to match germline, which may point to a read error. The rearrangement uses TRBV4-1 and TRBJ2-3; maybe TRBD1 (5 bases). The CDR3 loop spans 16 amino acids. Germline assignment: CDR1 MGHRA and CDR2 YSYEKL. This chain's CDR3 is CTSSTRTRLFGDTQYF. DNA for the CDR3: TGCACCAGCAGCACTCGGACACGGTTATTCGGAGATACGCAGTATTTT.

This clonotype was seen a single time. CDR3 loop: CASTDIDNSPLHF. DNA for the CDR3: TGTGCCAGCACGGACATTGATAATTCACCCCTCCACTTT. This chain links TRBV2 with TRBJ1-6; a possible D gene is TRBD1 (5 bases). The CDR3 runs 13 residues. V lost 7 bases to trimming and J lost 5 bases, with 9 bases between them. Germline CDR1 reads SNHLY; CDR2 reads FYNNEI.

The rearrangement uses TRBV20-1 and TRBJ2-1; TRBD1 is a possible D gene (5 bases). Trimming took 1 base from V and 6 from J, leaving 13 bases between them. Per germline, CDR1 DFQATT and CDR2 SNEGSKA (reference sequence). The CDR3 totals 14 residues. The CDR3 DNA sequence: TGCAGTGCTAGAGGGACGACAGAGCCCAATGAGCAGTTCTTC. Translated: CSARGTTEPNEQFF.

This clonotype turned up a few times. This chain joins TRBV7-9 and TRBJ1-2; D is possibly TRBD1 (5 bases). Germline V gives CDR1 SEHNR, CDR2 FQNEAQ (reference sequence). Between the trimmed V and J ends, which lost 1 base and 6 bases, there was a span of 9 bases. This CDR3 spans 13 amino acids. In DNA form, the CDR3 reads TGTGCCAGCAGCTTAGACAGGAAGGATGGCTACACCTTC. This gives the protein CASSLDRKDGYTF.

The J gene is TRBJ2-1, the V gene TRBV20-1; D might be TRBD1 or TRBD2, each matching 5 bases. CDR3 length: 15 amino acids. The V end lost 2 bases, the J end lost 7 bases, and 18 bases lay between the germline ends. Germline values: CDR1 DFQATT, CDR2 SNEGSKA (reference sequence). CDR3 residues: CSARSGPSTWNEQFF. In DNA, the CDR3 is TGCAGTGCTAGATCGGGACCCTCGACTTGGAATGAGCAGTTCTTC.

This clonotype showed up just once. The chain uses TRBV30 and TRBJ2-1; D possibly uses TRBD1 or TRBD2 (5 bases each). Per the germline V gene, CDR1 is GTSNPN and CDR2 is SVGIG (reference sequence). Trimming removed 0 bases at V and 1 base at J, with 13 bases between. The CDR3 is 16 residues long. The CDR3 is CAWSVTGLTSYNEQFF. Written as DNA, the CDR3 is TGTGCCTGGAGTGTAACGGGGCTGACATCCTACAATGAGCAGTTCTTC.

The J gene is TRBJ2-6, the V gene TRBV2; D not certain. Germline V gene data show CDR1 as SNHLY and CDR2 as FYNNEI. The CDR3 length is 15 residues. V lost 4 bases to trimming and J lost 0 bases, with 7 bases between them. CDR3 bases: TGTGCCAGCAGTGTTTGGGACTCTGGGGCCAACGTCCTGACTTTC. Its protein product is CASSVWDSGANVLTF.

A few counts support this clonotype. The chain is built from TRBV29-1 and TRBJ1-2; maybe TRBD1 (5 bases). Germline lookup yields CDR1 SQVTM and CDR2 ANQGSEA. CDR3 size: 12 residues. V was trimmed by 4 bases and J by 2 bases, leaving 8 bases between them. The CDR3 DNA is TGCAGCGTTGCCAGGGAGAACTATGGCTACACCTTC. Translating it yields CSVARENYGYTF.

Comment on this clonotype: A much larger clone differs from this one at a single base, so this may be a read error. The chain employs TRBV10-2 and TRBJ2-4; D unclear. V lost 4 bases and J 13 bases, leaving 20 bases between the germline ends. The germline V gene encodes CDR1 WSHSY and CDR2 SAAADI. The CDR3 sequence is 14 residues long. CDR3 nucleotides: TGCGCCAGCAGTGCTGGTCTTCCTGAACGAATCCAGTACTTC. Its translation is CASSAGLPERIQYF.

This CDR3 is CASSLFQGPNTQYF. In DNA form, the CDR3 reads TGTGCCAGCAGTTTGTTCCAGGGGCCAAATACGCAGTATTTT. V gene TRBV12-3 or TRBV12-4 combines with J gene TRBJ2-3, with D tentatively TRBD1 (6 bases). V was trimmed by 3 bases and J by 7 bases, leaving 14 bases between them. There are 14 residues in the CDR3.

With regard to this clonotype: Germline and junction disagree at one end, which may indicate a read error. The V gene is TRBV20-1, the J gene TRBJ1-5; 11 bases line up with TRBD1. CDR1 DFQATT and CDR2 SNEGSKA come from the germline V gene (reference sequence). The CDR3 totals 13 residues. DNA for the CDR3: TGCAGTGCGCGGACAGGGGGCAATCGGCCCCAGCATTTT. It is translated as CSARTGGNRPQHF.

This rearrangement joins TRBV6-1 to TRBJ1-2; D gene unclear. The CDR3 is made up of 13 amino acids. Germline CDR1 MNHNS, CDR2 SASEGT. Trimming removed 4 bases from V and 2 bases from J, with 8 bases in between. The chain's CDR3 is CASSAAPNYGYTF. CDR3 sequence (DNA): TGTGCCAGCAGTGCAGCACCCAACTATGGCTACACCTTC.

Only a few counts were recorded for this clonotype. The rearrangement links TRBV20-1 to TRBJ2-1, with D perhaps matching TRBD2 (6 bases). The CDR3 totals 15 residues. Trimming stripped 3 bases from V and 0 bases from J, with 12 bases between. Germline V gene sequence: CDR1 DFQATT, CDR2 SNEGSKA (reference sequence). CDR3 DNA: TGCAGTGCTAGGCCGGGAGACCGCTCCTACAATGAGCAGTTCTTC. Amino acids: CSARPGDRSYNEQFF.